One and the same sample provided the 2 T cell receptor beta chains below, sequenced in a study of T cell repertoires in cytomegalovirus infection. Their antigens are not known. TCRdb re-derived calls from the reads in MiXCR, one entry per CDR3 protein. The data hold 640,000 or so distinct CDR3 sequences, with around a third observed a single time. The sequencing here drew on cultured PBMCs, taken from culture after CMV antigen stimulation. These TCRs come from a human donor in good health (CMV status not recorded). Some clones in this sample may be carry-over from other donors' samples.

The rearrangement links TRBV6-6 to TRBJ1-2; D unresolved. V was cut by 2 bases and J by 6 bases, with 4 bases left in between. The CDR3 loop spans 11 amino acids. Germline V CDR1 and CDR2: MNHNY, SVGAGI (reference sequence). For the CDR3, the DNA is TGTGCCAGCAGTTACGATCATGGCTACACCTTC. Its protein product is CASSYDHGYTF.

This chain links TRBV20-1 with TRBJ2-3; TRBD2 is a possible D gene (5 bases). The CDR3 contains 13 residues. V lost 5 bases, J lost 4 bases, and 13 bases lay in between. Germline CDR1 DFQATT, CDR2 SNEGSKA (reference sequence). In DNA form, the CDR3 reads TGCAGTGCTGTCATCGGGAACCCAGATACGCAGTATTTT. Its translation: CSAVIGNPDTQYF.